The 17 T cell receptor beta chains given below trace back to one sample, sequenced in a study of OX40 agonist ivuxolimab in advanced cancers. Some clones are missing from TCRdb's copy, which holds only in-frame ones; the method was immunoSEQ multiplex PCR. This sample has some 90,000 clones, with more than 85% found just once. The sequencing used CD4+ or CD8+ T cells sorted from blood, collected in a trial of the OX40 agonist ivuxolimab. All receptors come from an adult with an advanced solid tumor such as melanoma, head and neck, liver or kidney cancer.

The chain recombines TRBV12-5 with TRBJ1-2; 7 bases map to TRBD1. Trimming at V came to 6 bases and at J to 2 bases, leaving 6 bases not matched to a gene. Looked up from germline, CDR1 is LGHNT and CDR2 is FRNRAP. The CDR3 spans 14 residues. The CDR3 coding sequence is TGTGCTAGTGGGGAACAGGGGCTAAACTATGGCTACACCTTC. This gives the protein CASGEQGLNYGYTF.

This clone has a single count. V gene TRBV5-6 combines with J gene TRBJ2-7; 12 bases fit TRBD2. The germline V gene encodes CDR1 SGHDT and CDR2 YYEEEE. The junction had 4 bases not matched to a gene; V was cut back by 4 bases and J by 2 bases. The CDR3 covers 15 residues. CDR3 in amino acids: CASSPRTSGTYEQYF. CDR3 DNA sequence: TGTGCCAGCAGCCCGAGGACTAGCGGGACCTACGAGCAGTACTTC.

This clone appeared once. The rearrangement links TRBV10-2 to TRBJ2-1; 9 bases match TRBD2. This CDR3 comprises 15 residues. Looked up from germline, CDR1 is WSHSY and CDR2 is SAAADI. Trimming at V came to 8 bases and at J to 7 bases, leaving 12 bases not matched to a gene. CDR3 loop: CASRRTSAVRNEQFF. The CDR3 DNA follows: TGCGCCAGCCGTAGGACTAGCGCAGTTAGGAATGAGCAGTTCTTC.

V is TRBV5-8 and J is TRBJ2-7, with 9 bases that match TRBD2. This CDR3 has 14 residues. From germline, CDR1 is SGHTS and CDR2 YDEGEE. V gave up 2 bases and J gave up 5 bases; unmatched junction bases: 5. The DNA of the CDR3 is TGTGCCAGCAGCTTAGAAGCGGGAGGTGACGAGCAGTACTTC. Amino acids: CASSLEAGGDEQYF.

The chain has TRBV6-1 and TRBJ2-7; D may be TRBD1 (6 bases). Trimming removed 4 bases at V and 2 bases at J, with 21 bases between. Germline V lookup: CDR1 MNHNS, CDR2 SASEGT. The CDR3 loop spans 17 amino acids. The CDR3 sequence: CASSGPPGAEAAYEQYF. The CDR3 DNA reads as TGTGCCAGCAGTGGGCCCCCAGGGGCGGAGGCCGCCTACGAGCAGTACTTC.

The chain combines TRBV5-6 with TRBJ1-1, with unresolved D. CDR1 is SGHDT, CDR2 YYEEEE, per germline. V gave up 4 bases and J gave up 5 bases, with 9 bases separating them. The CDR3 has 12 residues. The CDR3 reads CASSAYGTEAFF. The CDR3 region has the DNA TGTGCCAGCAGCGCCTATGGGACTGAAGCTTTCTTT. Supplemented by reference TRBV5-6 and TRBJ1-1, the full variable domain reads DAGVTQSPTHLIKTRGQQVTLRCSPKSGHDTVSWYQQALGQGPQFIFQYYEEEERQRGNFPDRFSGHQFPNYSSELNVNALLLGDSALYLCASSAYGTEAFFGQGTRLTVV.

CDR3 DNA: TGCGCCAGCAGCCAGGAAGGGCGGGCAGGGAGTCGCGAGCAGTACTTC. This encodes CASSQEGRAGSREQYF. The V and J genes are TRBV4-1 and TRBJ2-7; D possibly matches TRBD1 or TRBD2 (5 bases each). This CDR3 spans 16 amino acids. The V end was cut by 3 bases, the J end by 6 bases, with 21 bases between. Germline values: CDR1 MGHRA, CDR2 YSYEKL.

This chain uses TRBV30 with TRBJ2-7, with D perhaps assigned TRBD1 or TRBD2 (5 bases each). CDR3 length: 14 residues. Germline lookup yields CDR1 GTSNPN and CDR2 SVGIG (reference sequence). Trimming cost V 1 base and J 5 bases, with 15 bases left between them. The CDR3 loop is CAWSAGTSRHEQYF. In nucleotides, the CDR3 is TGTGCCTGGAGTGCCGGGACCTCAAGACACGAGCAGTACTTC.

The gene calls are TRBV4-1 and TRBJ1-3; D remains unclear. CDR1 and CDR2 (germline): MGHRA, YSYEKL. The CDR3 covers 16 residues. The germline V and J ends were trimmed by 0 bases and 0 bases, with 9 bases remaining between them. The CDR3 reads CASSQEQYLSGNTIYF. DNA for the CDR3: TGCGCCAGCAGCCAAGAACAGTACCTCTCTGGAAACACCATATATTTT.

CDR3 in amino acids: CASSEKGAVPYEQYF. CDR3 nucleotides: TGTGCCAGCAGTGAAAAAGGGGCGGTACCCTACGAGCAGTACTTC. The chain combines TRBV2 with TRBJ2-7, with D possibly being TRBD1 (5 bases). V shed 2 bases and J shed 2 bases, with 13 bases lying between them. CDR3 length: 15 amino acids. CDR1 SNHLY and CDR2 FYNNEI come from the germline V gene.

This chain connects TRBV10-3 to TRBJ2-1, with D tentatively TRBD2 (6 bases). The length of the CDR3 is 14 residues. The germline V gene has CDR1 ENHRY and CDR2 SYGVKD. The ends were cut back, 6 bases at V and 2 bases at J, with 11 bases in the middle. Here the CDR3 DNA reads TGTGCCATCAGAGGCGGGGTCGCCTACAATGAGCAGTTCTTC. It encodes CAIRGGVAYNEQFF.

CDR3 coding DNA: TGTGCCAGCAGCCCTTTTGGGTACACTGAAGCTTTCTTT. Translating gives CASSPFGYTEAFF. The chain uses TRBV14 and TRBJ1-1; the D is unclear. The CDR3 covers 13 residues. Trimming removed 4 bases at V and 3 bases at J, with 9 bases between. Germline CDR1 and CDR2: SGHDN and FVKESK.

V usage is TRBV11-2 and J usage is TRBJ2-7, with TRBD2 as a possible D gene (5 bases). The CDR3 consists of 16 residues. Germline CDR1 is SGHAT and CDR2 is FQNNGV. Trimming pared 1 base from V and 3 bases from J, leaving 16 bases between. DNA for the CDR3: TGTGCCAGCAGCTTAGCCCCGAGGGCCGGGTTCTACGAGCAGTACTTC. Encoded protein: CASSLAPRAGFYEQYF.

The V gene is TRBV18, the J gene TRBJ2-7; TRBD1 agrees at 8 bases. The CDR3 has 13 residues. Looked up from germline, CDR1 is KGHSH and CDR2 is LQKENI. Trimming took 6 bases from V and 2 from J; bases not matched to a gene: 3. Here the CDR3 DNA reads TGTGCCAGCTCTGCGGGACAGGCCTACGAGCAGTACTTC. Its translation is CASSAGQAYEQYF.

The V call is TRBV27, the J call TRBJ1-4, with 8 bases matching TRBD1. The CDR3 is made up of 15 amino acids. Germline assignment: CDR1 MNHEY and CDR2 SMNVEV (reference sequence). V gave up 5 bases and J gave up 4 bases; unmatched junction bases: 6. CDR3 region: CASSPPDRVNEKLFF. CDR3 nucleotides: TGTGCCAGCAGTCCCCCGGACAGGGTTAATGAAAAACTGTTTTTT. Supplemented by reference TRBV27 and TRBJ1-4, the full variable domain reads EAQVTQNPRYLITVTGKKLTVTCSQNMNHEYMSWYRQDPGLGLRQIYYSMNVEVTDKGDVPEGYKVSRKEKRNFPLILESPSPNQTSLYFCASSPPDRVNEKLFFGSGTQLSVL.

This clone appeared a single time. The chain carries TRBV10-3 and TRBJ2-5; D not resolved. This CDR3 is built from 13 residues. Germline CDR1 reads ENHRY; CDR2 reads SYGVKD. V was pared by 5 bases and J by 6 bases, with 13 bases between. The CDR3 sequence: CAISPDLEKTQYF. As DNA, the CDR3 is TGTGCCATCAGTCCTGATCTCGAAAAGACCCAGTACTTC.

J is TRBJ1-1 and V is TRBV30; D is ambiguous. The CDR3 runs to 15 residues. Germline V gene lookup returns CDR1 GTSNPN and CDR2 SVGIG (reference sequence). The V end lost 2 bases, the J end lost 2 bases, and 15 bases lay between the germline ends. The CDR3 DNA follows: TGTGCCTGGAGTAGACCCGAAGCCCCAAACACTGAAGCTTTCTTT. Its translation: CAWSRPEAPNTEAFF.